The rows below give T cell receptor beta chains drawn from one sample of a study of T cell repertoires in cytomegalovirus infection. These receptors' targets are unknown. Each CDR3 protein is one row after TCRdb ran MiXCR on the reads. The sample gives 350,000 to 400,000 distinct CDR3 sequences, approximately 30% of which show up once; about 14% is in the top ten. This specimen was cultured PBMCs, taken from culture after CMV antigen stimulation. The source of these receptors is a human donor in good health (CMV status not recorded). Some clones in this sample may be carry-over from other donors' samples. The CDR3 runs from the conserved cysteine through the conserved F or W. The D gene is left open where the match is weak. Clone size is stated in some rows and not others, as once, few, many or a class when expanded.

V gene	D gene	J gene	clone size	CDR3 DNA	CDR3 protein
TRBV29-1	NA	TRBJ2-5	few	TGCAGCGTTGAAGGTCCGGAGCCCAGGGAGACCCAGTACTTC	CSVEGPEPRETQYF
TRBV7-8	TRBD1	TRBJ1-2	NA	TGTGCCAGCAGCTTAGCCCGGGACAGGAGGAACTATGGCTACACCTTC	CASSLARDRRNYGYTF
TRBV12-3/TRBV12-4	NA	TRBJ2-3	few	TGTGCCAGCAGTTTTGCATTTGCGGCTAGCACAGATACGCAGTATTTT	CASSFAFAASTDTQYF
TRBV28	NA	TRBJ2-3	NA	TGTGCCAGCAGTTTGGCGCTAGCGACTAGCACAGATACGCAGTATTTT	CASSLALATSTDTQYF
TRBV20-1	TRBD1	TRBJ2-4	NA	TGCAGTGCCCGAGGACAGGGGGAAGGGAACATTCAGTACTTC	CSARGQGEGNIQYF
TRBV7-2	NA	TRBJ1-5	NA	TGTGCCAGCAGCCCGGGGCAGGTCCTAGGTGGGCCCCAGCATTTT	CASSPGQVLGGPQHF
TRBV20-1	NA	TRBJ2-1	NA	TGCAGTGCCAGCGTTTTGCGGGCACACAATGAGCAGTTCTTC	CSASVLRAHNEQFF
TRBV19	NA	TRBJ2-1	NA	TGTGCCAGTAGTATAGATCATAGGGACTGGGAGCAGTTCTTC	CASSIDHRDWEQFF
TRBV27	TRBD2	TRBJ2-5	NA	TGTGCCAGCAGTTTATTTAGCGGGAGTCCCCGGGAGACCCAGTACTTC	CASSLFSGSPRETQYF
TRBV6-1	TRBD2	TRBJ2-2	few	TGTGCCAGCAGTGGACTAGCGGCAACCGGGGAGCTGTTTTTT	CASSGLAATGELFF
TRBV7-2	NA	TRBJ1-5	NA	TGTGCCAGCAGCTGGCGGACGGGAAGCAATCAGCCCCAGCATTTT	CASSWRTGSNQPQHF
TRBV9	NA	TRBJ2-3	NA	TGTGCCAGCAGCGTAGGAGATACGCAGTATTTT	CASSVGDTQYF
TRBV7-2	NA	TRBJ1-1	medium-sized	TGTGCCAGCAGCCCAGCGGGCCGGGACCGAGCTTTCTTT	CASSPAGRDRAFF
TRBV7-3	NA	TRBJ2-7	NA	TGTGCCAGCAGCTTAACGGTCGGTAACTTCTACGAGCAGTACTTC	CASSLTVGNFYEQYF
TRBV4-1	NA	TRBJ2-1	NA	TGCGCCAGCAGCAAAGTCCCGGGTCTAAATGAGCAGTTCTTC	CASSKVPGLNEQFF
TRBV12-3/TRBV12-4	NA	TRBJ2-3	NA	TGTGCCAGCAGTTTAGGACTAACGCAGACCACAGATACGCAGTATTTT	CASSLGLTQTTDTQYF
TRBV6-2/TRBV6-3	TRBD2	TRBJ2-1	NA	TGTGCCAGCAGTCGCCTGACTAGCGTATCGGGGAATGAGCAGTTCTTC	CASSRLTSVSGNEQFF
TRBV7-2	TRBD2	TRBJ2-2	NA	TGTGCCAGCAGCTTAAACCTAGCGGACACCGGGGAGCTGTTTTTT	CASSLNLADTGELFF
TRBV19	NA	TRBJ1-2	few	TGTGCCAGTAGTATTGGGCAGCTGAACTATGGCTACACCTTC	CASSIGQLNYGYTF
TRBV10-3	TRBD1	TRBJ1-1	NA	TGTGCCATCAGTGGGATAATAACAGGGGGTGAACACACTGAAGCTTTCTTT	CAISGIITGGEHTEAFF
TRBV11-2	NA	TRBJ2-1	NA	TGTGCCAGCAGGGTTAACCCGGGTCGAAACAATGAGCAGTTCTTC	CASRVNPGRNNEQFF
TRBV6-2/TRBV6-3	NA	TRBJ2-2	NA	TGTGCCAGCAGACAGGGCGGCGCCGGGGAGCTGTTTTTT	CASRQGGAGELFF
TRBV6-1	NA	TRBJ2-7	NA	TGTGCCAGCGGCCCTCGACACAAGCAGTACTTC	CASGPRHKQYF
TRBV30	NA	TRBJ2-5	NA	TGTGCCTGGAGTACTCTCGGCCGAACGGAGACCCAGTACTTC	CAWSTLGRTETQYF
TRBV4-3	NA	TRBJ1-2	NA	TGCGCCAGCAGCCTTGGAGACAGTACTAACTATGGCTACACCTTC	CASSLGDSTNYGYTF
TRBV5-1	TRBD1	TRBJ2-4	NA	TGCGCCAGCAGCTTTACTATGTCACAGGGGAGAATCAAAAACATTCAGTACTTC	CASSFTMSQGRIKNIQYF
TRBV6-2/TRBV6-3	NA	TRBJ1-1	NA	TGTGCCAGCAGTTACAAAATAGGGACTGAAGCTTTCTTT	CASSYKIGTEAFF
TRBV9	NA	TRBJ2-1	few	TGTGCCAGCAGCGGGGACCGGAGCTCCTACAATGAGCAGTTCTTC	CASSGDRSSYNEQFF
TRBV7-2	NA	TRBJ2-2	NA	TGTGCCAGCACCGAGCGCCGGGTTGTAGGAACCGGGGAGCTGTTTTTT	CASTERRVVGTGELFF
TRBV10-2	TRBD1	TRBJ1-1	many	TGCGCCAGCAGTGAGGTGGGAACAGGGGCTGAAGCTTTCTTT	CASSEVGTGAEAFF
TRBV27	NA	TRBJ2-1	NA	TGTGCCAGCAGTTTATCTCCAGCGGACTCCTACAATGAGCAGTTCTTC	CASSLSPADSYNEQFF
TRBV7-2	TRBD2	TRBJ2-1	few	TGTGCCAGCAGCTTAGGGACTAGCTGGTACAATGAGCAGTTCTTC	CASSLGTSWYNEQFF
TRBV7-8	NA	TRBJ1-4	many	TGTGCCAGCAGCCCACGGAACCGTTTACATGAAAAACTGTTTTTT	CASSPRNRLHEKLFF
TRBV11-2	NA	TRBJ2-3	NA	TGTGCCAGCAGCTTAGGTCAGCGGGCCACAGATACGCAGTATTTT	CASSLGQRATDTQYF
TRBV7-2	TRBD1	TRBJ1-4	NA	TGTGCCAGCAGCTTAGCGGGGACAGGGACCCTTGGCGAAAAACTGTTTTTT	CASSLAGTGTLGEKLFF
TRBV15	NA	TRBJ1-6	NA	TGTGCCACCAGCAGAGATGATTCACCCCTCCACTTT	CATSRDDSPLHF
TRBV12-3/TRBV12-4	TRBD2	TRBJ2-1	NA	TGTGCCAGCAGTTCCCCGGCTAGCGGCTACTACAATGAGCAGTTCTTC	CASSSPASGYYNEQFF
TRBV7-2	NA	TRBJ2-5	NA	TGTGCCAGCAGCTTGGGGTGGGTGGCCCAGTACTTC	CASSLGWVAQYF
TRBV4-1	TRBD1	TRBJ2-1	NA	TGCGCCAGCAGCCAAGAGTGGGACAGGGCCACCTACAATGAGCAGTTCTTC	CASSQEWDRATYNEQFF
TRBV6-2/TRBV6-3	TRBD2	TRBJ2-3	NA	TGTGCCAGCAGTTTCCCCATCGGACTAGCGGGAGTGACAGATACGCAGTATTTT	CASSFPIGLAGVTDTQYF
TRBV7-2	NA	TRBJ1-5	NA	TGTGCCAGCAGCTTAGTACAGGGTGGCAATCAGCCCCAGCATTTT	CASSLVQGGNQPQHF
TRBV4-2	NA	TRBJ1-4	NA	TGTGCCAGCAGCCAAGATTTACCGTCGACGGATGAAAAACTGTTTTTT	CASSQDLPSTDEKLFF
TRBV12-3/TRBV12-4	NA	TRBJ2-1	few	TGTGCCAGCAGTACTAGACGGACGGGGAAATACAATGAGCAGTTCTTC	CASSTRRTGKYNEQFF
TRBV7-2	NA	TRBJ2-7	many	TGTGCCAGCAGCGGGAGCTCCTACGAGCAGTACTTC	CASSGSSYEQYF
TRBV12-5	TRBD2	TRBJ2-1	NA	TGTGCTAGTGGTTTGTTTTCGGGAGGGTATAGTTACAATGAGCAGTTCTTC	CASGLFSGGYSYNEQFF
TRBV19	NA	TRBJ1-2	NA	TGTGCCAGTAGTATAGTCCCGAGGGACTATGGCTACACCTTC	CASSIVPRDYGYTF
TRBV28	TRBD1	TRBJ2-4	few	TGTGCCAGCAGGCACGGGACAGGGTTGTACATTCAGTACTTC	CASRHGTGLYIQYF
TRBV6-6	TRBD1	TRBJ2-3	NA	TGTGCCAGCAGTTACCGAGGGGGCCTTAGCACAGATACGCAGTATTTT	CASSYRGGLSTDTQYF